These 23 T cell receptor beta chains were sequenced from one sample in a study of shared clonotypes between healthy human individuals. The method was immunoSEQ multiplex PCR; TCRdb's version includes in-frame clones alone and lacks a portion of them. The profile shows roughly 1,100,000 clones, roughly 80% of them singletons. The specimen was memory CD4+ T cells sorted from blood. Subset specified: CD45RA-negative fraction. The source is a man aged 18-30 years in good health.

The rearrangement links TRBV4-1 to TRBJ2-3, with TRBD1 matching over 10 bases. Germline V gene data show CDR1 as MGHRA and CDR2 as YSYEKL. Trimming at V came to 4 bases and at J to 5 bases, leaving 3 bases not matched to a gene. CDR3 length: 14 amino acids. CDR3 loop: CASSRDRGKDTQYF. Here the CDR3 DNA reads TGCGCCAGCAGCCGGGACAGGGGAAAAGATACGCAGTATTTT.

The chain links TRBV10-1 to TRBJ1-1; the D gene is possibly TRBD1 (6 bases). Looked up from germline, CDR1 is WNHNN and CDR2 is SYGVQD (reference sequence). The CDR3 sequence is 14 residues long. Trimming left V 0 bases short and J 5 bases short, with 10 bases between. In DNA form, the CDR3 reads TGCGCCAGCAGTGAGTCTGCAGGGGTTACTGAAGCTTTCTTT. It is translated as CASSESAGVTEAFF.

The chain employs TRBV5-8 and TRBJ1-2; no clear D gene. This CDR3 spans 13 amino acids. Germline V lookup: CDR1 SGHTS, CDR2 YDEGEE. Trimming took off 0 bases at V and 8 bases at J, with 11 bases between the two ends. In nucleotides, the CDR3 is TGTGCCAGCAGCTTGGGTTTGGAGAGCGGCTACACCTTC. Encoded protein: CASSLGLESGYTF.

As for this clone: Distinct nucleotide sequences in the sample also encode this CDR3. V usage is TRBV29-1 and J usage is TRBJ1-2; 7 nucleotides align to TRBD1. Germline CDR1 and CDR2: SQVTM and ANQGSEA. This CDR3 is 12 amino acids long. The junction had 3 bases not matched to a gene; V was cut back by 0 bases and J by 8 bases. CDR3 DNA: TGCAGCGTTGAAGAAGGACAGGAAGGCTACACCTTC. It codes for CSVEEGQEGYTF.

The chain carries TRBV5-6 and TRBJ2-2; TRBD2 matches at 13 bases. This CDR3 has 18 amino acids. With 7 bases clipped from V and 1 base from J, the junction kept 10 bases outside the gene matches. Per the germline V gene, CDR1 is SGHDT and CDR2 is YYEEEE. The CDR3 sequence is CASHPLGTSGVNTGELFF. DNA for the CDR3: TGTGCCAGCCACCCCCTAGGGACTAGCGGGGTGAACACCGGGGAGCTGTTTTTT.

The genes are TRBV7-8 and TRBJ2-1, with TRBD1 matching over 9 bases. Germline CDR1 reads SGHVS; CDR2 reads FQNEAQ. The length of the CDR3 is 15 residues. V trimming: 5 bases; J trimming: 4 bases; junction bases outside the gene matches: 6. CDR3 sequence reads: CASSPRQGEYNEQFF. CDR3 coding DNA: TGTGCCAGCAGCCCCCGACAGGGGGAATACAATGAGCAGTTCTTC. Based on the CDR3 plus reference TRBV7-8 and TRBJ2-1, the full variable domain is GAGVSQSPRYKVAKRGQDVALRCDPISGHVSLFWYQQALGQGPEFLTYFQNEAQLDKSGLPSDRFFAERPEGSVSTLKIQRTQQEDSAVYLCASSPRQGEYNEQFFGPGTRLTVL.

CDR3 amino acids: CASSLGLAGSQETQYF. DNA of the CDR3: TGCGCCAGCAGCCTGGGACTAGCGGGTAGCCAAGAGACCCAGTACTTC. This sequence joins TRBV4-1 and TRBJ2-5, with TRBD2 identical over 12 bases. CDR1 and CDR2 (germline): MGHRA, YSYEKL. Trimming at V came to 4 bases and at J to 1 base, leaving 4 bases not matched to a gene. The CDR3 is 16 residues long.

This chain connects TRBV11-2 to TRBJ1-1; the match to TRBD1 covers 8 bases. The CDR3 length is 13 residues. Germline assignment: CDR1 SGHAT and CDR2 FQNNGV. V gave up 1 base and J gave up 7 bases; unmatched junction bases: 2. The CDR3 nucleotides read TGTGCCAGCAGCTTAGGACAGGGGATTGAAGCTTTCTTT. Translating it yields CASSLGQGIEAFF. Filled out from reference TRBV11-2 and TRBJ1-1, the complete variable domain reads EAGVAQSPRYKIIEKRQSVAFWCNPISGHATLYWYQQILGQGPKLLIQFQNNGVVDDSQLPKDRFSAERLKGVDSTLKIQPAKLEDSAVYLCASSLGQGIEAFFGQGTRLTVV.

Points on this clone: The sample contains more than one DNA sequence encoding this CDR3. The gene calls are TRBV30 and TRBJ2-3, with D tentatively TRBD1 (5 bases). Germline V gene lookup returns CDR1 GTSNPN and CDR2 SVGIG (reference sequence). The germline V and J ends were trimmed by 2 bases and 4 bases, with 10 bases remaining between them. The CDR3 covers 13 residues. The CDR3 here is CAWSLKGADTQYF. The CDR3 nucleotides are TGTGCCTGGAGTTTAAAAGGGGCAGATACGCAGTATTTT.

The rearrangement joins TRBV5-1 to TRBJ2-3; 14 bases are a match to TRBD2. With 3 bases clipped from V and 5 bases from J, the junction kept 8 bases outside the gene matches. Germline assignment: CDR1 SGHRS and CDR2 YFSETQ. CDR3 length: 17 amino acids. The CDR3 nucleotides read TGCGCCAGCAGCTCGGGACTAGCGGGAGTGTTGGGAGATACGCAGTATTTT. This codes for CASSSGLAGVLGDTQYF.

The chain carries TRBV6-1 and TRBJ2-1; 7 nucleotides align to TRBD1. V lost 7 bases, J lost 4 bases, and 10 bases stayed unmatched. The germline CDR1 and CDR2 sequences are MNHNS and SASEGT. The CDR3 covers 15 residues. The CDR3 nucleotides are TGTGCCAGCACCGTCGAAGGGGGCCAGTACAATGAGCAGTTCTTC. It encodes CASTVEGGQYNEQFF.

This chain links TRBV2 with TRBJ2-5; 9 positions agree with TRBD2. CDR3 length equals 16 residues. Trimming at V came to 4 bases and at J to 6 bases, leaving 12 bases not matched to a gene. The V gene's germline CDR1 is SNHLY and CDR2 FYNNEI. The CDR3 DNA sequence: TGTGCCAGCAGTGCTTCGGGCGGGGGGGCTTCTCAGACCCAGTACTTC. Protein: CASSASGGGASQTQYF.

The rearrangement links TRBV7-2 to TRBJ1-2, with TRBD1 identical over 12 bases. J was trimmed by 4 bases and V by 6 bases; bases with no gene match: 6. The CDR3 length is 15 residues. In germline, CDR1 is SGHTA, CDR2 FQGNSA. The CDR3: CASSRGQGAIYGYTF. In nucleotides, the CDR3 is TGTGCCAGCAGTCGGGGACAGGGGGCAATCTATGGCTACACCTTC.

The V and J genes are TRBV29-1 and TRBJ2-5, with D tentatively TRBD1 (5 bases). V lost 4 bases to trimming and J lost 3 bases, with 6 bases between them. CDR1 is SQVTM, CDR2 ANQGSEA, per germline. The CDR3 runs to 11 residues. The CDR3, as DNA: TGCAGCGTTGGACAGAAAGAGACCCAGTACTTC. As protein: CSVGQKETQYF.

The rearrangement uses TRBV19 and TRBJ2-5; possibly TRBD2 for D (6 bases). The CDR3 loop spans 15 amino acids. Germline V gives CDR1 LNHDA, CDR2 SQIVND (reference sequence). V lost 2 bases and J 4 bases, leaving 14 bases between the germline ends. This CDR3 is CASSIQAGIGETQYF. As DNA, the CDR3 is TGTGCCAGTAGTATACAGGCGGGAATTGGAGAGACCCAGTACTTC.

This clone has more than one count but fewer than ten. The chain carries TRBV7-9 and TRBJ2-1; D might be TRBD2 (5 bases). Trimming removed 5 bases from V and 1 base from J, with 15 bases in between. Per the germline V gene, CDR1 is SEHNR and CDR2 is FQNEAQ (reference sequence). The CDR3 covers 16 residues. CDR3 sequence: CASSPRFRGSYNEQFF. In DNA form, the CDR3 reads TGTGCCAGCAGCCCACGATTTCGAGGGTCCTACAATGAGCAGTTCTTC.

This chain uses TRBV4-1 with TRBJ2-5; no clear D. The germline gives CDR1 MGHRA, CDR2 YSYEKL. CDR3 length equals 15 residues. Trimming left V 0 bases short and J 5 bases short, with 13 bases between. CDR3: CASSQERSRLETQYF. CDR3 in DNA: TGCGCCAGCAGCCAAGAAAGGTCTCGCTTGGAGACCCAGTACTTC.

About this clone itself: The sample has other DNA sequences that encode this CDR3 too. This chain uses TRBV5-1 with TRBJ2-5; TRBD1 or TRBD2 may be the D gene (5 bases each). CDR3 length: 16 residues. Trimming removed 0 bases at V and 2 bases at J, with 14 bases between. The V gene's germline CDR1 is SGHRS and CDR2 YFSETQ. CDR3 residues: CASSLGGTSGQETQYF. For the CDR3, the DNA is TGCGCCAGCAGCTTGGGAGGGACGAGCGGACAAGAGACCCAGTACTTC.

Notes on this clone: The germline gene is not matched at one end of the junction; a read error may be the cause. The identical CDR3 is also encoded by other nucleotide sequences in the sample. The chain recombines TRBV7-2 with TRBJ2-7; 8 nucleotides align to TRBD1. CDR1 and CDR2 from the germline V gene are SGHTA and FQGNSA. There are 12 residues in the CDR3. CDR3 DNA: TGTGCCACCCGACAGGGGAGGAACGAGCAGTACTTT. Translating gives CATRQGRNEQYF.

This chain uses TRBV10-1 with TRBJ2-7, with 8 bases fitting TRBD1. CDR3 size: 12 residues. Germline V gives CDR1 WNHNN, CDR2 SYGVQD (reference sequence). The V gene end was trimmed by 10 bases and the J gene end by 6 bases; junction bases not matched to a gene: 8. CDR3 in amino acids: CATRPTGGEQYF. The CDR3 region has the DNA TGCGCCACCAGGCCCACAGGGGGCGAGCAGTACTTC.

With regard to this clone: Other DNA variants within this sample encode the same CDR3. This chain links TRBV19 with TRBJ2-1; D uncertain. CDR1 and CDR2 from the germline V gene are LNHDA and SQIVND (reference sequence). The CDR3 loop spans 12 amino acids. Between the trimmed V and J ends, which lost 4 bases and 7 bases, there was a span of 8 bases. CDR3 DNA sequence: TGTGCCAGTAGTACCGGTGGAAATGAGCAGTTCTTC. Translating it yields CASSTGGNEQFF. The full variable domain, completed using reference TRBV19 and TRBJ2-1, is DGGITQSPKYLFRKEGQNVTLSCEQNLNHDAMYWYRQDPGQGLRLIYYSQIVNDFQKGDIAEGYSVSREKKESFPLTVTSAQKNPTAFYLCASSTGGNEQFFGPGTRLTVL.

This rearrangement joins TRBV25-1 to TRBJ1-3; tentatively, D is TRBD1 (6 bases). Per germline, CDR1 MGHDK and CDR2 SYGVNS. This CDR3 has 15 residues. V shed 2 bases and J shed 1 base, with 9 bases lying between them. Here the CDR3 DNA reads TGTGCCAGCAGTGAAAACAGGGTTTCTGGAAACACCATATATTTT. Translated: CASSENRVSGNTIYF.

Points on this clone: The sample has other DNA sequences that encode this CDR3 too. The chain has TRBV18 and TRBJ2-1; D perhaps matches TRBD2 (5 bases). The CDR3 is made up of 13 amino acids. The germline V gene encodes CDR1 KGHSH and CDR2 LQKENI. Trimming pared 3 bases from V and 4 bases from J, leaving 7 bases between. Written as DNA, the CDR3 is TGTGCCAGCTCACCTGGAGGTTACAATGAGCAGTTCTTC. Translation: CASSPGGYNEQFF.